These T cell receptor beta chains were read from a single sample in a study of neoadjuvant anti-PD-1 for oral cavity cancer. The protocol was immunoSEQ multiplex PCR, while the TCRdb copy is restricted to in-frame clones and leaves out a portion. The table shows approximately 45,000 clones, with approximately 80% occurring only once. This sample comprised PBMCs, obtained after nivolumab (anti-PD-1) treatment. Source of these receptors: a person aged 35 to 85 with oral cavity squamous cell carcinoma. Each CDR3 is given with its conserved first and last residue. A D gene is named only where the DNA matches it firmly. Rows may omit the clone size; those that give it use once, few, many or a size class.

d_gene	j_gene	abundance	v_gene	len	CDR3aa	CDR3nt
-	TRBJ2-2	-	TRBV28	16	CASSPASYANTGELFF	TGTGCCAGCAGTCCCGCCTCTTATGCGAACACCGGGGAGCTGTTTTTT
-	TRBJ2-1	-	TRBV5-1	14	CASSSRGQGDEQFF	TGCGCCAGCAGCTCGCGGGGCCAGGGAGATGAGCAGTTCTTC
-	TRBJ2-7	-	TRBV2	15	CASSDTGTSSAEQYF	TGTGCCAGCAGTGATACGGGAACATCCTCGGCCGAGCAGTACTTC
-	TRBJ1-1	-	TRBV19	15	CASRHGRGANTEAFF	TGTGCCAGTAGACACGGGAGGGGGGCGAACACTGAAGCTTTCTTT
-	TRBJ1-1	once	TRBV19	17	CASSIAARGGRETEAFF	TGTGCCAGTAGTATAGCCGCCCGGGGCGGAAGGGAAACTGAAGCTTTCTTT
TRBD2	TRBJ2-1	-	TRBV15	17	CATSRDLGSGAGNEQFF	TGTGCCACCAGCAGAGATCTGGGTAGCGGGGCTGGGAATGAGCAGTTCTTC
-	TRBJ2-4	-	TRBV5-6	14	CASSLAPNGDIQYF	TGTGCCAGCAGCTTGGCCCCAAACGGGGACATTCAGTACTTC
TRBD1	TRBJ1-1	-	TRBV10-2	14	CASSQPGQGGEAFF	TGCGCCAGCAGTCAGCCGGGACAGGGTGGCGAAGCTTTCTTT
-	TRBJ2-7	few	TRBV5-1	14	CASSLVVSPYEQYF	TGCGCCAGCAGCTTGGTAGTCAGCCCCTACGAGCAGTACTTC
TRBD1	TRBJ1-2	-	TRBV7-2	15	CASSFQGQGIWGYTF	TGTGCCAGCAGCTTTCAAGGACAGGGGATATGGGGCTACACCTTC
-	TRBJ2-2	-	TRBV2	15	CASSGLVVAGGELFF	TGTGCCAGCAGTGGACTGGTCGTTGCTGGCGGGGAGCTGTTTTTT
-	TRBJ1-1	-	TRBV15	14	CATSRDLRGAEAFF	TGTGCCACCAGCAGAGATCTGAGGGGCGCTGAAGCTTTCTTT
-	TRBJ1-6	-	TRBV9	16	CASTVGQSSYNSPLHF	TGTGCCAGCACAGTGGGACAAAGCTCCTATAATTCACCCCTCCACTTT
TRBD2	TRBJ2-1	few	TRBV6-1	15	CASSEGASGRNEQFF	TGTGCCAGCAGTGAAGGCGCTAGCGGGAGAAATGAGCAGTTCTTC
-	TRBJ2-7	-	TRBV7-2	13	CASSLAVANEQYF	TGTGCCAGCAGCTTAGCAGTTGCTAACGAGCAGTACTTC
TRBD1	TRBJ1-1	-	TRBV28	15	CASRRTGGSNTEAFF	TGTGCCAGCAGGAGGACAGGGGGGTCGAACACTGAAGCTTTCTTT
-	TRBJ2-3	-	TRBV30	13	CAWSVRNGDTQYF	TGTGCCTGGAGTGTACGTAACGGAGATACGCAGTATTTT
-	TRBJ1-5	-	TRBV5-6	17	CASSLAGGSYSNQPQHF	TGTGCCAGCAGCTTGGCCGGGGGGAGCTATAGCAATCAGCCCCAGCATTTT
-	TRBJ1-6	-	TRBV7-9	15	CASSGHRLGNSPLHF	TGTGCCAGCAGCGGGCATCGGCTCGGAAATTCACCCCTCCACTTT
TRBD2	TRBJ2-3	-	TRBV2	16	CASSVRLAGETDTQYF	TGTGCCAGCAGTGTTAGGCTAGCGGGGGAGACAGATACGCAGTATTTT
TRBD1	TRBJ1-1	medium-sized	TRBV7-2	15	CASSSQGVGGTEAFF	TGTGCCAGCAGCTCCCAGGGGGTGGGGGGCACTGAAGCTTTCTTT
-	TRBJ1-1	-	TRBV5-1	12	CASSLESGYAFF	TGCGCCAGCAGCTTGGAGTCAGGGTACGCTTTCTTT
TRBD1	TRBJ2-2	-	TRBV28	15	CASSSYRGRTGELFF	TGTGCCAGCAGCTCGTACAGGGGGCGAACCGGGGAGCTGTTTTTT
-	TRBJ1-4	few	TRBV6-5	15	CASSYRGVPNEKLFF	TGTGCCAGCAGTTACCGGGGAGTCCCTAATGAAAAACTGTTTTTT
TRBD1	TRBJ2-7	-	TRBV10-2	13	CASSPTGDYEQYF	TGCGCCAGCAGCCCAACAGGGGACTACGAGCAGTACTTC
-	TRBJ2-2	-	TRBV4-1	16	CASSQVDMGLAGELFF	TGCGCCAGCAGCCAAGTTGATATGGGGTTGGCCGGGGAGCTGTTTTTT
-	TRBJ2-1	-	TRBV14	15	CASSLQGPIMVGQFF	TGTGCCAGCAGCCTCCAGGGCCCCATAATGGTGGGGCAGTTCTTC
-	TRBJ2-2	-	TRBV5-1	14	CASSLAGAAGELFF	TGCGCCAGCAGCTTGGCGGGAGCGGCCGGGGAGCTGTTTTTT
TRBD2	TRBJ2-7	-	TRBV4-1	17	CASSQAPLSGSSYEQYF	TGCGCCAGCAGCCAAGCCCCACTTAGCGGGTCTTCCTACGAGCAGTACTTC
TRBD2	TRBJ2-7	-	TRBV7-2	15	CASSLRTSGGYEQYF	TGTGCCAGCAGCTTACGGACTAGCGGGGGGTACGAGCAGTACTTC
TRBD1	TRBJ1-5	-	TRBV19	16	CASSTFGQAMDQPQHF	TGTGCCAGTAGTACCTTTGGACAGGCTATGGATCAGCCCCAGCATTTT
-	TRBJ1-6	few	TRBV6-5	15	CASSYGGDGNSPLHF	TGTGCCAGCAGTTACGGGGGGGACGGTAATTCACCCCTCCACTTT
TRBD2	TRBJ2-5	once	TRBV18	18	CASSPTLAGGSVKETQYF	TGTGCCAGCTCACCTACTCTTGCGGGAGGATCGGTTAAAGAGACCCAGTACTTC
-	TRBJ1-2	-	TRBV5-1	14	CASSLADGVYGYTF	TGCGCCAGCAGCTTGGCCGACGGAGTCTATGGCTACACCTTC
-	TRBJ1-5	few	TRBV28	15	CASTPRGGGNQPQHF	TGTGCCAGCACTCCCCGGGGAGGGGGCAATCAGCCCCAGCATTTT
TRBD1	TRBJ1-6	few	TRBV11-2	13	CASSTLDRGFLHF	TGTGCCAGCAGCACCCTAGACAGGGGGTTCCTCCACTTT
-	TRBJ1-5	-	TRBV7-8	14	CASRSGLSGRPQHF	TGTGCCAGCAGATCAGGCCTGTCCGGCCGGCCCCAGCATTTT